The sequence of this TCR beta chain was determined in a study of identical twins (dated by TCRdb to 2016 to 2017). Background on the whole study: To test whether fetal clonotypes persist, this study deep-sequenced TCR alpha and beta repertoires from monozygotic twins, from unrelated adults of various ages, and from cord blood. To rule out contamination, the twin experiments were replicated at different times with different library preparation protocols.

All donors were healthy Caucasians. Three pairs of female monozygotic twins, all aged roughly 18 to 30 years, were included in the twin cohort. Positive isolation kits from Invitrogen were used to isolate CD4+ and CD8+ T cell populations. From cysteine to phenylalanine, the CDR3 is 14 amino acids long. The sequence is cut down to CDR3 DNA, 42 bases in frame from base 1. V is pared back by 4 bases and J by 3 bases, with 14 bases lying between the germline termini. The germline V gene gives CDR1 as SGHRS and CDR2 as YFSETQ. Library generation was performed with 5' RACE. The run used an Illumina HiSeq 2000. Template switching added a universal primer binding site, and the final cDNA carried a unique molecular identifier that allowed TCR cDNA molecules to be counted accurately. Specific primers in the conserved constant-segment region were used to synthesize first-strand cDNA for the TCR alpha and beta chains. To control for contamination, every cDNA library was double barcoded, receiving both a SMART-Mk sample barcode and Illumina barcodes. TruSeq adapter sequences and Illumina sample barcodes were added in two successive PCR steps. Sequencing of the TCR alpha and beta cDNA libraries was done on the Illumina HiSeq platform using custom primers. Processing in the source paper ran as follows. Unique molecular identifiers were extracted from raw reads with MiGEC, and CDR3 positions were determined with MiXCR. Recombination models were inferred per individual with the repgenHMM and IGoR tools using an EM algorithm. Shared clonotypes were analyzed with the tcR package in R, and sharing was normalized by the product of cloneset sizes. To study raw recombination free of thymic and clonal selection effects, out-of-frame nonproductive sequences were analyzed. Through fastp at Q25 and MiXCR, TCRdb rebuilt clones from the public reads, retaining in-frame beta chains. Rows matching on CDR3 protein sequence are summarized as one entry with the most common DNA and genes. TCRdb, not the authors, supplied the V and J calls. The sample table holds a few hundred thousand distinct CDR3 sequences, of which about 8.3% were seen once. The top ten hold less than 4% of the sample.

As regards this clonotype: Its antigen remains undetermined. Base qualities were left out, and no much larger clone turns up one base away.

Summary of the overall study and its limitations: Out-of-frame TCR alpha sharing in monozygotic twins was systematically underestimated by recombination models, whereas sharing between unrelated individuals was in agreement with the recombination models. Out-of-frame TCR alpha sequences shared between twins showed an excess of low generation-probability sequences compared with coincidental sharing between unrelated individuals. Invariant T cells such as MAIT and iNKT could partly confound zero-insertion analyses, though diverse VJ usage argued against this for most clonotypes. Conclusions relied on cross-sectional statistical analysis, since the same donors could not be followed over many years. In beta out-of-frame sequences, excess twin sharing was weaker, because having fewer shared sequences lowered the signal-to-noise ratio. Fewer insertions were carried by abundant cord blood beta clonotypes, a similar but weaker trend appeared in young adult naive repertoires, and no such trend appeared in memory repertoires.

Separately, the same data were catalogued under a study of yellow fever vaccine responses in identical twins. As the second publication notes: According to the authors, in identical twins the way T cells responded to vaccination appeared partly convergent and partly personalized. Focusing on identical twins, the study followed the T cell clones that responded to the vaccine, and did so with precision.

The V gene is TRBV5-1 and the J gene is TRBJ2-7; a tentative D call is TRBD2 (6 bases match). The source material was CD8+ T cells sorted from blood. The receptor was isolated from a woman aged 18 to 35 in good health. The CDR3 sequence is CASSGGLPDYEQYF. The nucleotide sequence reads TGCGCCAGCAGCGGGGGACTTCCCGACTACGAGCAGTACTTC.